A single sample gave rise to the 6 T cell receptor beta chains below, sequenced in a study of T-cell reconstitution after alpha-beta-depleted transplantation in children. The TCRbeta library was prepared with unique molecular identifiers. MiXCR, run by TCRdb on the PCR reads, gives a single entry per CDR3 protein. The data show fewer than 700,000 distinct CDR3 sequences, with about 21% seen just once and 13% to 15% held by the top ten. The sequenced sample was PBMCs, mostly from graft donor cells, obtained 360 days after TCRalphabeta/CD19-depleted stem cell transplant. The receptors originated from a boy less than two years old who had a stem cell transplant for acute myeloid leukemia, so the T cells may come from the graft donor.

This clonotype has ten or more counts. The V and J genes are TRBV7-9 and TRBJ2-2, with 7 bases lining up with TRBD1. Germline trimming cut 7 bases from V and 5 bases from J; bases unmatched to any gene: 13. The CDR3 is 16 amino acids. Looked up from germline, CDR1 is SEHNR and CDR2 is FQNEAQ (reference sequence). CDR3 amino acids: CASTDRAKTETGELFF. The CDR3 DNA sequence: TGTGCCAGCACCGACAGGGCCAAAACCGAAACCGGGGAGCTGTTTTTT.

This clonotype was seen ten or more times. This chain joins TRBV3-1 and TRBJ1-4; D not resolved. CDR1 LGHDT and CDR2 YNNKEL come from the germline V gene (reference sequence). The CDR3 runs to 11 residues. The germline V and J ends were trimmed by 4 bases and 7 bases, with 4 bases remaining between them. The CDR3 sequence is CASSPGEKLFF. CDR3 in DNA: TGTGCCAGCAGCCCAGGTGAAAAACTGTTTTTT.

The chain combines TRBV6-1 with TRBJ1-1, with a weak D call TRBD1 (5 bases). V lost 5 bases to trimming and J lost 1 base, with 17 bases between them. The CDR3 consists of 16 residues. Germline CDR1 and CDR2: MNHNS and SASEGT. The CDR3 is CASSRGTGTTNTEAFF. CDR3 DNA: TGTGCCAGCAGTCGGGGGACGGGGACTACGAACACTGAAGCTTTCTTT.

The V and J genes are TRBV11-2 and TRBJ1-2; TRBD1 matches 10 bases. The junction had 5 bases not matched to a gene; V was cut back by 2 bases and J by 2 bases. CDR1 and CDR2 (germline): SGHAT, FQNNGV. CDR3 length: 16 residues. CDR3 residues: CASSLQPGQGNYGYTF. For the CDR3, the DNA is TGTGCCAGCAGCTTACAACCGGGACAGGGGAACTATGGCTACACCTTC.

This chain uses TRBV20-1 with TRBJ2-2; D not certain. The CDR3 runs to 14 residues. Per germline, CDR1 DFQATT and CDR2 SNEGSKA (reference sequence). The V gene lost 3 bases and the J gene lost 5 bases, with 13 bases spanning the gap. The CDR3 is CSARSHSVTGELFF. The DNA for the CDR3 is TGCAGTGCTAGGAGCCATAGTGTTACCGGGGAGCTGTTTTTT.

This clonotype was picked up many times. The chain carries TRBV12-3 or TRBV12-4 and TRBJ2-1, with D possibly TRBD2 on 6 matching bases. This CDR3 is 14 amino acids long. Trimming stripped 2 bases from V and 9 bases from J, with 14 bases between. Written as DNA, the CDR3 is TGTGCCAGCAGTTTATGGGCGGGGAACGGTGAGCAGTTCTTC. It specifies CASSLWAGNGEQFF.